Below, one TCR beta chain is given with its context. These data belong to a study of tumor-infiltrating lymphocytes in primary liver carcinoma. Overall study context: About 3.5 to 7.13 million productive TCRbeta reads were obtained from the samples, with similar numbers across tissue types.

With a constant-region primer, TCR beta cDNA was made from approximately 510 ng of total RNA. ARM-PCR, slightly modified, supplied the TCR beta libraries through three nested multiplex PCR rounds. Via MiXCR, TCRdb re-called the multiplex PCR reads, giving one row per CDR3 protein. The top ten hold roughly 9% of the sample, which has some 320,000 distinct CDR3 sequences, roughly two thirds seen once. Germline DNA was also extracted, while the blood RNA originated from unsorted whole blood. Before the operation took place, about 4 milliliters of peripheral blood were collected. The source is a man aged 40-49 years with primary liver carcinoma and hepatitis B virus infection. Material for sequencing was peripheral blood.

CDR3 DNA sequence: TGTGCCAATAGCCTGAACCCTTACAATGAGCAGTTCTTC. Protein product: CANSLNPYNEQFF. V and J are TRBV11-2 and TRBJ2-1; unclear D gene. The CDR3 spans 13 residues. The germline V and J ends were trimmed by 10 bases and 4 bases, with 14 bases remaining between them. Germline CDR1 SGHAT, CDR2 FQNNGV.